Listed below are T cell receptor beta chains from one sample, sequenced in a study of T cell repertoires and HLA-DP antigens. This table comes from immunoSEQ multiplex PCR, and its TCRdb copy is limited to in-frame clones, with some not included. Of about 120,000 clones listed, about 91% are singletons. For these TCRs, the target antigens are not known. The source material was CD4+ T cells from PBMCs. The receptors shown here come from a woman aged 18-30 years in good health and CMV-seronegative. The CDR3 runs from the conserved cysteine through the conserved F or W. Each record gives: D gene, clone size, V gene, J gene, CDR3 protein, CDR3 DNA. The D gene is left open where the match is weak. Where a row states a size, it is once, few, many or the class of an expanded clone; other rows omit it.

D: .
size: few
V: TRBV9
J: TRBJ1-4
CDR3: CASGRDATNEKLFF
DNA: TGTGCCAGCGGCAGGGATGCAACTAATGAAAAACTGTTTTTT

D: .
size: .
V: TRBV14
J: TRBJ2-7
CDR3: CASSRAGMTYEQYF
DNA: TGTGCCAGCAGCCGAGCGGGCATGACCTACGAGCAGTACTTC

D: .
size: .
V: TRBV27
J: TRBJ1-5
CDR3: CASTILFDSPSVGNQPQHF
DNA: TGTGCCAGCACCATACTATTTGACAGCCCGAGTGTGGGAAATCAGCCCCAGCATTTT

D: TRBD2
size: .
V: TRBV27
J: TRBJ2-1
CDR3: CASSLRLAGGGEQFF
DNA: TGTGCCAGCAGTTTACGGCTAGCGGGTGGCGGTGAGCAGTTCTTC

D: .
size: .
V: TRBV28
J: TRBJ2-7
CDR3: CASKGQDGPYEQYF
DNA: TGTGCCAGCAAAGGGCAGGACGGACCCTACGAGCAGTACTTC

D: TRBD1
size: .
V: TRBV5-1
J: TRBJ1-2
CDR3: CASSRDRDRASYGYTF
DNA: TGCGCCAGCAGTCGGGACCGGGACAGGGCCTCTTATGGCTACACCTTC

D: .
size: .
V: TRBV19
J: TRBJ2-1
CDR3: CASTPGRLRNNEQFF
DNA: TGTGCCAGTACCCCGGGACGGCTACGGAACAATGAGCAGTTCTTC

D: TRBD1
size: once
V: TRBV27
J: TRBJ1-3
CDR3: CASSSGQVNPSGNTIYF
DNA: TGTGCCAGCAGTTCCGGACAGGTCAACCCCTCTGGAAACACCATATATTTT

D: .
size: once
V: TRBV7-3
J: TRBJ2-2
CDR3: CASSLKQGRGGELFF
DNA: TGTGCCAGCAGCTTAAAACAGGGCCGGGGCGGGGAGCTGTTTTTT

D: .
size: .
V: TRBV7-9
J: TRBJ1-5
CDR3: CASSPGQTMILNQPQHF
DNA: TGTGCCAGCAGCCCGGGACAAACGATGATCCTCAATCAGCCCCAGCATTTT

D: .
size: .
V: TRBV7-9
J: TRBJ2-5
CDR3: CASSSPGRKETQYF
DNA: TGTGCCAGCAGCTCCCCGGGACGGAAAGAGACCCAGTACTTC

D: .
size: once
V: TRBV5-5
J: TRBJ1-5
CDR3: CASTLEAGNNQPQHF
DNA: TGTGCCAGCACCTTGGAGGCAGGGAACAATCAGCCCCAGCATTTT

D: .
size: .
V: TRBV28
J: TRBJ1-2
CDR3: CASTLMGGGGYTF
DNA: TGTGCCAGCACCCTGATGGGGGGTGGTGGCTACACCTTC

D: .
size: .
V: TRBV7-3
J: TRBJ1-1
CDR3: CASSLGVRQTSNTEAFF
DNA: TGTGCCAGCAGCTTAGGGGTGAGGCAGACATCGAACACTGAAGCTTTCTTT

D: TRBD2
size: .
V: TRBV7-9
J: TRBJ2-3
CDR3: CASSQFAGGLDTQYF
DNA: TGTGCCAGCAGCCAATTCGCGGGAGGGTTGGATACGCAGTATTTT

D: TRBD1
size: once
V: TRBV5-6
J: TRBJ2-7
CDR3: CASSLGETGIYEQYF
DNA: TGTGCCAGCAGCTTGGGAGAGACAGGGATCTACGAGCAGTACTTC

D: .
size: .
V: TRBV15
J: TRBJ2-6
CDR3: CATSTTGAGANVLTF
DNA: TGTGCCACCAGCACGACCGGGGCTGGGGCCAACGTCCTGACTTTC

D: .
size: .
V: TRBV6-5
J: TRBJ2-1
CDR3: CASSYSGGPLYNEQFF
DNA: TGTGCCAGCAGTTACTCGGGGGGGCCGTTATACAATGAGCAGTTCTTC

D: .
size: .
V: TRBV28
J: TRBJ1-6
CDR3: CASRRGFSGSPLHF
DNA: TGTGCCAGCAGGCGGGGCTTTTCGGGCTCACCCCTCCACTTT

D: .
size: once
V: TRBV9
J: TRBJ2-4
CDR3: CASSLGQWGTGGIQYF
DNA: TGTGCCAGCAGCCTCGGACAGTGGGGGACCGGAGGCATTCAGTACTTC

D: .
size: .
V: TRBV28
J: TRBJ1-2
CDR3: CASSFPGGYGYTF
DNA: TGTGCCAGCAGTTTTCCTGGGGGCTATGGCTACACCTTC

D: .
size: .
V: TRBV28
J: TRBJ2-1
CDR3: CASTRDSSNEQFF
DNA: TGTGCCAGCACCCGGGACTCCTCCAATGAGCAGTTCTTC

D: .
size: .
V: TRBV9
J: TRBJ2-1
CDR3: CASSVVSRGIDEQFF
DNA: TGTGCCAGCAGCGTAGTCAGCAGGGGCATCGATGAGCAGTTCTTC

D: .
size: .
V: TRBV7-2
J: TRBJ1-1
CDR3: CASSFRPTEAFF
DNA: TGTGCCAGCAGCTTTAGACCTACTGAAGCTTTCTTT

D: TRBD1
size: .
V: TRBV10-3
J: TRBJ1-1
CDR3: CAIRPGTGVLDTEAFF
DNA: TGTGCCATCAGGCCCGGGACAGGGGTATTGGACACTGAAGCTTTCTTT

D: .
size: .
V: TRBV6-1
J: TRBJ2-1
CDR3: CASSEAPSSYNEQFF
DNA: TGTGCCAGCAGTGAAGCGCCGAGCTCCTACAATGAGCAGTTCTTC

D: TRBD1
size: .
V: TRBV5-1
J: TRBJ2-1
CDR3: CASSLGQRTGHHEQFF
DNA: TGCGCCAGCAGCTTGGGTCAAAGGACAGGGCACCATGAGCAGTTCTTC

D: .
size: once
V: TRBV4-1
J: TRBJ2-1
CDR3: CASSQDAQGRNEQFF
DNA: TGCGCCAGCAGCCAAGATGCCCAGGGGAGGAATGAGCAGTTCTTC

D: .
size: .
V: TRBV7-9
J: TRBJ1-3
CDR3: CASSPSSGGAGNTIYF
DNA: TGTGCCAGCAGCCCTAGTTCCGGAGGGGCTGGAAACACCATATATTTT

D: TRBD2
size: .
V: TRBV7-6
J: TRBJ2-5
CDR3: CASGWGGETQYF
DNA: TGTGCCAGCGGCTGGGGGGGAGAGACCCAGTACTTC

D: .
size: .
V: TRBV5-4
J: TRBJ2-1
CDR3: CASSFAGTLTYNEQFF
DNA: TGTGCCAGCAGCTTTGCCGGGACCCTCACCTACAATGAGCAGTTCTTC

D: TRBD2
size: .
V: TRBV7-3
J: TRBJ2-1
CDR3: CASSPASGVLSSYNEQFF
DNA: TGTGCCAGCAGCCCAGCTAGCGGGGTATTGAGCTCCTACAATGAGCAGTTCTTC

D: .
size: .
V: TRBV6-6
J: TRBJ2-5
CDR3: CAIRGGAGETQYF
DNA: TGTGCCATTAGAGGAGGGGCCGGGGAGACCCAGTACTTC

D: .
size: .
V: TRBV27
J: TRBJ2-1
CDR3: CASSTNGRWFF
DNA: TGTGCCAGCAGTACTAACGGGCGATGGTTCTTC

D: .
size: .
V: TRBV7-6
J: TRBJ2-7
CDR3: CASSHPVRGRYEQYF
DNA: TGTGCCAGCAGCCACCCGGTCCGGGGGAGGTACGAGCAGTACTTC

D: .
size: .
V: TRBV7-9
J: TRBJ1-1
CDR3: CASSLATSKNTEAFF
DNA: TGTGCCAGCAGCTTAGCTACCAGCAAGAACACTGAAGCTTTCTTT

D: .
size: .
V: TRBV4-1
J: TRBJ1-2
CDR3: CASSQVLSRSYYGYTF
DNA: TGCGCCAGCAGCCAAGTCTTGAGCAGATCATACTATGGCTACACCTTC

D: TRBD2
size: .
V: TRBV19
J: TRBJ2-1
CDR3: CASRKPGRVSYNEQFF
DNA: TGTGCCAGTAGAAAACCCGGGAGGGTCTCCTACAATGAGCAGTTCTTC

D: TRBD2
size: .
V: TRBV19
J: TRBJ2-1
CDR3: CASSHGLAGISWGEQFF
DNA: TGTGCCAGTAGTCATGGGCTAGCGGGCATCTCCTGGGGGGAGCAGTTCTTC

D: TRBD2
size: .
V: TRBV27
J: TRBJ2-7
CDR3: CASRHHRVAGGTYEQYF
DNA: TGTGCCAGCAGACACCATCGGGTAGCGGGGGGCACCTACGAGCAGTACTTC

D: .
size: .
V: TRBV6-5
J: TRBJ1-1
CDR3: CASSYSRRTEAFF
DNA: TGTGCCAGCAGTTACTCTCGGCGCACTGAAGCTTTCTTT

D: TRBD1
size: .
V: TRBV2
J: TRBJ2-5
CDR3: CASGGTGGSGYF
DNA: TGTGCCAGCGGGGGGACAGGGGGTTCTGGGTACTTC

D: .
size: .
V: TRBV28
J: TRBJ1-1
CDR3: CASISLGKLNTEAFF
DNA: TGTGCCAGCATTAGTCTAGGAAAGCTGAACACTGAAGCTTTCTTT

D: .
size: .
V: TRBV4-1
J: TRBJ2-7
CDR3: CASSQDLSGRSYEQYF
DNA: TGCGCCAGCAGCCAAGACCTGAGCGGGCGCTCCTACGAGCAGTACTTC

D: .
size: few
V: TRBV6-1
J: TRBJ2-1
CDR3: CASSLETGLQQFF
DNA: TGTGCCAGCAGTCTAGAGACAGGACTACAGCAGTTCTTC

D: .
size: .
V: TRBV5-1
J: TRBJ2-7
CDR3: CASSLESYEQYF
DNA: TGCGCCAGCAGCTTGGAATCCTACGAGCAGTACTTC

D: TRBD1
size: .
V: TRBV2
J: TRBJ2-7
CDR3: CASRPGTVSSYEQYF
DNA: TGTGCCAGCAGACCCGGGACAGTGAGCTCCTACGAGCAGTACTTC

D: .
size: .
V: TRBV28
J: TRBJ2-1
CDR3: CASSLTGYGQQFF
DNA: TGTGCCAGCAGTTTAACCGGTTACGGACAGCAGTTCTTC

D: TRBD1
size: .
V: TRBV28
J: TRBJ1-4
CDR3: CASRGQNNEKLFF
DNA: TGTGCCAGCAGGGGACAGAATAATGAAAAACTGTTTTTT

D: TRBD2
size: .
V: TRBV6-6
J: TRBJ2-7
CDR3: CASSRTSGASYEQYF
DNA: TGTGCCAGCAGTCGGACTAGCGGAGCCTCCTACGAGCAGTACTTC

D: TRBD1
size: .
V: TRBV9
J: TRBJ1-2
CDR3: CASSVDDREARGYTF
DNA: TGTGCCAGCAGCGTAGATGACAGGGAGGCTCGTGGCTACACCTTC

D: TRBD2
size: .
V: TRBV10-3
J: TRBJ2-1
CDR3: CAISESSLASGGNEQFF
DNA: TGTGCCATCAGTGAGTCTTCCCTCGCTAGCGGGGGTAATGAGCAGTTCTTC

D: TRBD2
size: .
V: TRBV15
J: TRBJ2-1
CDR3: CATSREGRGAYNEQFF
DNA: TGTGCCACCAGCAGAGAGGGGCGGGGGGCATACAATGAGCAGTTCTTC

D: TRBD1
size: .
V: TRBV4-1
J: TRBJ1-6
CDR3: CASSLQQQGASYNSPLHF
DNA: TGCGCCAGCAGCCTACAACAACAGGGGGCCTCCTATAATTCACCCCTCCACTTT

D: .
size: .
V: TRBV15
J: TRBJ1-3
CDR3: CATSRGGAAGNTIYF
DNA: TGTGCCACCAGCAGAGGAGGGGCTGCTGGAAACACCATATATTTT

D: .
size: once
V: TRBV29-1
J: TRBJ2-5
CDR3: CSVRGWETQYF
DNA: TGCAGCGTTAGGGGTTGGGAGACCCAGTACTTC

D: .
size: .
V: TRBV19
J: TRBJ2-3
CDR3: CASRALSTDTQYF
DNA: TGTGCCAGTAGGGCCCTTAGCACAGATACGCAGTATTTT

D: TRBD1
size: .
V: TRBV6-5
J: TRBJ1-4
CDR3: CAVRDRAEKLFF
DNA: TGTGCCGTTCGGGACAGGGCCGAAAAACTGTTTTTT

D: .
size: .
V: TRBV5-1
J: TRBJ1-4
CDR3: CASSSTIEFPTNEKLFF
DNA: TGCGCCAGCAGCTCAACGATCGAGTTTCCAACTAATGAAAAACTGTTTTTT